This T cell receptor (beta chain) was observed in a study of blood T cell repertoires in COVID-19. Whole-study context: The United States, Italy and Spain were the sources of the acute and convalescent COVID-19 samples. T cells, B-cell-depleted T cells, or PBMCs provided the cDNA or gDNA that served as material.

Followed longitudinally, the Seattle patients had been enrolled during active infection. Original processing notes: Nucleated cell number was recorded as an estimate derived from reference gene primer amplification. Only in-frame clones appear in the TCRdb table, and some are missing; sequencing was by immunoSEQ multiplex PCR. For V, J and clone size, that table is used; D and trimming come from the DNA. The sample has 300,000 to 450,000 clones; around 92% are singletons. The germline V and J ends were trimmed by 1 base and 5 bases, with 17 bases remaining between them. The CDR3 is 17 residues long. Germline V gene lookup returns CDR1 LGHDT and CDR2 YNNKEL (reference sequence).

This receptor was identified in a woman under 40 with COVID-19, enrolled during active disease. Sequenced: peripheral blood. The chain combines TRBV3-1 (or the pseudogene TRBV3-2) with TRBJ1-4, with D possibly being TRBD1 (5 bases). DNA for the CDR3: TGTGCCAGCAGCCAAGCTTCACAGGAGACCGGGAATGAAAAACTGTTTTTT. Amino acid sequence: CASSQASQETGNEKLFF.